This record looks at one T cell receptor beta chain sequence and its context. Original methodology: Reference gene primer amplification gave nucleated cell count estimates. Sequencing used immunoSEQ multiplex PCR; TCRdb keeps in-frame clones, though not all of them. V, J and clone size reflect that table, while D and trimming were determined from the DNA. There are over 45,000 clones in the sample; approximately 90% occur only once, and roughly a quarter lies in the top ten. V shed 1 base and J 5 bases; nucleotides not matched to a gene: 8. The germline V gene has CDR1 SGHAT and CDR2 FQNNGV. The CDR3 has 17 amino acids. This record comes from a study of blood T cell repertoires in COVID-19. Study-wide context: Material from acute and convalescent COVID-19 was sourced from the United States, Italy and Spain. PBMCs, B-cell-depleted T cells, or T cells were the source of the cDNA or gDNA that made up the material.

The origin of this receptor is a woman aged 80 or older with acute or convalescent COVID-19. This chain links TRBV11-2 with TRBJ1-4, with 9 nucleotides matching TRBD1. Sequenced material: peripheral blood. The CDR3 coding sequence is TGTGCCAGCAGCTTAGGCGCCGGACAGGGGATAAATGAAAAACTGTTTTTT. Amino acid sequence: CASSLGAGQGINEKLFF.